This T cell receptor beta chain originates from a study of shared clonotypes between healthy human individuals (dated by TCRdb to about 2020). For the study in its entirety: Three men and a couple of women, aged 18 to 49 years, made up the cohort. Per donor, three plates each were used for CD4 naive and CD4 memory, two for CD8 naive, and one for CD8 memory. The study deeply sequenced blood TCR repertoires of 5 or 6 healthy adults to estimate repertoire size and the extent of clonotype sharing between individuals. Different laboratories and diverse techniques were used to prepare libraries and sequence TCR repertoires, to increase sequencing depth and limit assay-specific biases. Leukapheresis yielded between about 0.85 and 9 billion PBMCs per donor.

TCR CDR3 regions were amplified from genomic DNA by multiplex PCR using the deep immunoSEQ assay. Genomic DNA extracted from each cell subset was distributed evenly over all wells of several immunoSEQ 96-well plates, and each plate served as one replicate. For sorted subsets, 200 ng of genomic DNA, equivalent to 30,000 or so T cell genomes, went into each replicate PCR. The purified libraries were quantified using a Qubit 3.0 fluorometer, sized with a Bioanalyzer 2100, and then quantified again using the KAPA Library Quantification kit. Every immunoSEQ 96-well plate was sequenced on a dedicated single-read 150-cycle Illumina NextSeq 550 flow cell. The authors' pipeline ran thus. The immunoSEQ output contained only junctional sequences without quality scores, so filtering could not match that applied to full-length reads. Sequences were annotated with PyIR, a Python wrapper for IgBLAST v1.9, using IMGT germline references to assign V/J genes and CDR3. Reads were filtered out if the reads had weak V/J assignments (E-value above 1e-6), no CDR3, stop codons, out-of-frame junctions, or ambiguous translated residues. V3J clonotypes were defined as sequences sharing the same inferred V gene, J gene, and CDR3 amino acid sequence. To compute the percentage overlap between repertoires, the number of shared unique clonotypes was divided by the size of the smaller repertoire. RTK rarefaction, the Chao1 estimator, and Recon v2.1 estimates of unobserved clonotypes were used to assess repertoire richness. For all TCRbeta clonotypes obtained by the gDNA method from several donors, generation probabilities were computed with OLGA. Imported from immuneACCESS, the table was reduced by TCRdb to in-frame sequences with V and J called. These copies leave out some clones; in studies compared against another copy, an unresolved V gene accounts for under half, and the cause of the remainder is not known. The V and J calls and clone size are taken from that table; D and trimming were inferred from the DNA. For this sample the table gives 2,500,000 or so clones, of which approximately 90% were detected only once. The leading ten clones occupy under 0.15% of the sample.

This clone has just one count. What this receptor recognizes is not known. Nothing much larger sits one base from this clone, and base qualities are not available. The donors were healthy, HIV-negative adults who had no recently reported acute infections or vaccinations. Every donor was a Caucasian adult residing in Nashville, Tennessee, USA. CD4+ T cells were enriched by magnetic negative selection, after which naive cells were positively selected on CD45RA and the negative fraction was taken as the memory subset. Blood was collected by leukapheresis, and PBMCs were isolated by Ficoll-Histopaque density gradient centrifugation and then cryopreserved in liquid nitrogen vapor phase. Analytical flow cytometry was used to check the purity and quantity of each magnetically sorted T cell population. Genomic DNA was isolated from every sorted fraction and measured by UV absorbance on a Nanodrop 2000c. The germline V and J ends show losses of 0 bases and 11 bases respectively, and no gene match explains 0 bases of the junction. Including the terminal cysteine and phenylalanine, the CDR3 comprises 12 residues. The sequence is cut down to CDR3 DNA, 36 bases in frame from base 1. CDR1 and CDR2, per the germline V gene (reference sequence), are SEHNR and FQNEAQ.

What the study reported, not specific to this receptor: Compared with non-shared clonotypes, clonotypes shared by all four sorted-subset donors had higher generation probabilities. Because the study included a small number of donors, the genetic and exposure-history diversity represented was limited. Estimated clonotype richness was generally larger for naive than for memory subsets. Pairwise subsampling indicated that sequencing depth was expected to affect the degree of clonotype sharing among donors. Even with the large sequencing depth, rarefaction of the sorted-subset datasets indicated that sequencing was incomplete. Across a few donors, about 5% of naive CD4, approximately 3.6% of naive CD8, 2.3% of memory CD4, and under 0.45% of memory CD8 clonotypes were shared. Only blood was sampled, and tissue TCR repertoires likely differ from those in blood.

The V and J genes are TRBV7-9 and TRBJ2-7, with 11 bases matching TRBD2. Sequencing used naive CD4+ T cells sorted from blood. The intended sense of this specimen's cell subset or site label: CD45RA+ positively selected. This receptor was taken from a young man in good health. The DNA reads as follows: TGTGCCAGCAGCTTAGCTAGCGGGGGGGAGTACTTC. Its amino acids are CASSLASGGEYF.